This TCR beta chain was observed in a study of blood T cell repertoires in COVID-19. Study as a whole: Acute and convalescent COVID-19 specimens originated in the United States, Italy and Spain. In each case, the material was cDNA or gDNA derived from T cells, B-cell-depleted T cells, or PBMCs.

In the source study's methods: Scientists estimated how many nucleated cells there were by amplifying reference gene primers. Repertoires were generated with immunoSEQ multiplex PCR, while TCRdb's copy carries only in-frame clones and drops some. V and J calls and clone size are those listed in that table; D and trimming were worked out from the DNA. The table includes some 57,000 clones, around 90% detected once. This clone is categorized as medium-sized. There are 16 residues in the CDR3. Germline assignment: CDR1 MNHNS and CDR2 SASEGT. V was pared by 1 base and J by 5 bases, with 5 bases of the junction left unmatched.

The TCR sequence derives from a man in his sixties with active COVID-19. The chain has TRBV6-1 and TRBJ1-5; 10 bases are shared with TRBD1. Input material: peripheral blood. CDR3 coding DNA: TGTGCCAGCAGTGAAGAAATGGGACAGGGGTATCAGCCCCAGCATTTT. Translation gives CASSEEMGQGYQPQHF.